The sequence of this TCR beta chain was determined in a study of blood T cell repertoires in COVID-19. The overall study: There were acute and convalescent COVID-19 samples, and they came from the United States, Italy and Spain.

Patients at the Seattle site were enrolled during active infection and followed longitudinally. The CDR3 has 13 residues. Trimming removed 10 bases at V and 6 bases at J, with 19 bases between. Per germline, CDR1 LNHDA and CDR2 SQIVND (reference sequence). In the original analysis: Reference gene primers were amplified, and this amplification served to estimate nucleated cell counts. Sequencing used immunoSEQ multiplex PCR; TCRdb keeps in-frame clones, though not all of them. D and trimming were read from the DNA, whereas the V and J calls and clone size are those reported in that table. The sample consists of about 300,000 clones, about 91% of them appearing once.

The specimen was peripheral blood. V gene TRBV19 combines with J gene TRBJ2-7, with D possibly being TRBD2 (5 bases). The TCR comes from a woman in her 30s with COVID-19, enrolled during active disease. The CDR3 DNA reads TGTGCCACCGGGGTCTCGGCGGCGCCCGAGCAGTACTTC. It specifies CATGVSAAPEQYF.